This T cell receptor (beta chain) stems from a study of early stage breast cancer tumors. Overall study: Among approximately 12 ER+/PR+/HER2- tumors, eight were ductal, four lobular. Points from the study as a whole: Commonly generated sequences made up most enriched TCRB sequences shared between patients. Compared with adjacent normal breast, tumors showed about 2.5-fold denser, more clonal T cells. In most of the 16 patients, blood comparison separated tumor from normal breast.

Sequencing was performed with immunoSEQ multiplex PCR; in TCRdb, only in-frame clones are kept and a portion is missing. The profile shows tens of thousands of clones, roughly 78% of them singletons. Points on this clone: Its antigen is still unknown.

V was shortened by 7 bases and J by 0 bases, with 7 bases between the two germline ends. CDR3 size: 13 residues. Germline loops: CDR1 MNHNY, CDR2 SVGAGI (reference sequence). What was sequenced was blood. The source is a person aged 40-50 years with breast cancer. The chain carries TRBV6-6 and TRBJ1-5, with a weak D call TRBD1 (5 bases). This CDR3 is CASTGYSNQPQHF. For the CDR3, the DNA is TGTGCCAGCACAGGGTATAGCAATCAGCCCCAGCATTTT.